This is a list of T cell receptor beta chains from one sample in a study of blood T cell repertoires in COVID-19. Here immunoSEQ multiplex PCR was the method, and the copy in TCRdb shows in-frame clones only, minus some. The data contain around 89,000 clones, 72% of them singletons. Input material: peripheral blood. Receptors originate from a woman older than 75 with acute or convalescent COVID-19. CDR3s include the opening cysteine and the closing phenylalanine or tryptophan. Each record gives: D gene, J gene, clone size, V gene, CDR3 DNA, CDR3 protein. A D gene is named only where the DNA matches it firmly. Where a row states a size, it is once, few, many or the class of an expanded clone; other rows omit it.

TRBD1,TRBJ1-4,few,TRBV4-3,TGCGCCAGCAGCCAACTCGCGACAGGGGAAAATGAAAAACTGTTTTTT,CASSQLATGENEKLFF
NA,TRBJ2-5,few,TRBV7-9,TGTGCCAGCAGCTCCTCGGCGGGAATTCAAGAGACCCAGTACTTC,CASSSSAGIQETQYF
NA,TRBJ1-5,few,TRBV15,TGTGCCACCAGCAGAGGGGGAGGCTTTCAGCCCCAGCATTTT,CATSRGGGFQPQHF
TRBD1,TRBJ2-7,NA,TRBV29-1,TGCAGCGTTGAGACAGGGTTCTCCTACGAGCAGTACTTC,CSVETGFSYEQYF
TRBD1,TRBJ1-1,once,TRBV11-2,TGTGCCAGCAGCTTATGGACAGGGGAGACTGAAGCTTTCTTT,CASSLWTGETEAFF
TRBD1,TRBJ2-7,NA,TRBV25-1,TGTGCCAGCAGTCTCTGGACAGGCCCGAATAGGCAGTACTTC,CASSLWTGPNRQYF
NA,TRBJ1-3,few,TRBV11-3,TGTGCCAGCAGCTTAGTAGCGAGGTCGAGGGGAAACACCATATATTTT,CASSLVARSRGNTIYF
NA,TRBJ2-1,NA,TRBV29-1,TGCAGCGTTGCCCTCCCGTACAATGAGCAGTTCTTC,CSVALPYNEQFF
TRBD1,TRBJ1-2,NA,TRBV28,TGTGCCAGCAGTTTAGGGACAGGGGACAACGATGGCTACACCTTC,CASSLGTGDNDGYTF
TRBD1,TRBJ2-2,few,TRBV28,TGTGCCAGCACCCCGAGAGGACAGGGGATGAACACCGGGGAGCTGTTTTTT,CASTPRGQGMNTGELFF
TRBD1,TRBJ1-4,NA,TRBV5-4,TGTGCCAGCAGCTTGGGGGGACAGGGAGGTGAAAAACTGTTTTTT,CASSLGGQGGEKLFF
TRBD1,TRBJ1-2,NA,TRBV7-2,TGTGCCAGCAGCGCTCGGACAGGGGGCGCGCACTATGGCTACACCTTC,CASSARTGGAHYGYTF
NA,TRBJ1-6,NA,TRBV4-1,TGCGCCAGCAGCCAAGATCGAGGAGGGACCCTCCACTTT,CASSQDRGGTLHF
TRBD1,TRBJ2-7,NA,TRBV7-3,TGTGCCAGCAGCTTGGCCGGGACAGGGCCCTACGAGCAGTACTTC,CASSLAGTGPYEQYF
NA,TRBJ2-2,NA,TRBV7-3,TGTGCCAGCAGCTTGCGGGAAAACGGGGAGCTGTTTTTT,CASSLRENGELFF
NA,TRBJ1-1,NA,TRBV5-1,TGCGCCAGCAGCTTGGGTGCGGGGGCCGACACTGAAGCTTTCTTT,CASSLGAGADTEAFF
NA,TRBJ1-6,NA,TRBV4-2,TGTGCCAGCAGCCAAGCTCGGTACCGGGAAGATAATTCACCCCTCCACTTT,CASSQARYREDNSPLHF
TRBD2,TRBJ2-5,NA,TRBV5-6,TGTGCCAGCAGCGGGATACTAGCGGGGGGGGAGACCCAGTACTTC,CASSGILAGGETQYF
NA,TRBJ2-5,once,TRBV9,TGTGCCAGCAGCGTAGGGCCGGGGGAGACCCAGTACTTC,CASSVGPGETQYF
NA,TRBJ1-2,NA,TRBV27,TGTGCCAGCAGTCCATCTAACTATGGCTACACCTTC,CASSPSNYGYTF
NA,TRBJ2-3,NA,TRBV3-1/TRBV3-2,TGTGCCAGCAGCCAAGAACTACCCGGGGATACGCAGTATTTT,CASSQELPGDTQYF
NA,TRBJ1-2,NA,TRBV7-9,TGTGCCAGCAGCTTGGGGAGGGAGTCTGGCTACACCTTC,CASSLGRESGYTF
NA,TRBJ1-1,NA,TRBV7-3,TGTGCCAGCAGCGACGGGGGATCCAACACTGAAGCTTTCTTT,CASSDGGSNTEAFF
NA,TRBJ1-2,NA,TRBV12-3/TRBV12-4,TGTGCCAGCAGTTCAGGGGCCGACTATGGCTACACCTTC,CASSSGADYGYTF
TRBD1,TRBJ2-7,NA,TRBV5-5,TGTGCCAGCAGCTCGCCTATACAGGGGAGCGAGCAGTACTTC,CASSSPIQGSEQYF
TRBD1,TRBJ2-7,NA,TRBV19,TGTGCCAGTTCTAAATGGGACAGGGCATACGAGCAGTACTTC,CASSKWDRAYEQYF
TRBD1,TRBJ1-2,NA,TRBV28,TGTGCCAGCACAGGGGGACAGGTCTATGGCTACACCTTC,CASTGGQVYGYTF